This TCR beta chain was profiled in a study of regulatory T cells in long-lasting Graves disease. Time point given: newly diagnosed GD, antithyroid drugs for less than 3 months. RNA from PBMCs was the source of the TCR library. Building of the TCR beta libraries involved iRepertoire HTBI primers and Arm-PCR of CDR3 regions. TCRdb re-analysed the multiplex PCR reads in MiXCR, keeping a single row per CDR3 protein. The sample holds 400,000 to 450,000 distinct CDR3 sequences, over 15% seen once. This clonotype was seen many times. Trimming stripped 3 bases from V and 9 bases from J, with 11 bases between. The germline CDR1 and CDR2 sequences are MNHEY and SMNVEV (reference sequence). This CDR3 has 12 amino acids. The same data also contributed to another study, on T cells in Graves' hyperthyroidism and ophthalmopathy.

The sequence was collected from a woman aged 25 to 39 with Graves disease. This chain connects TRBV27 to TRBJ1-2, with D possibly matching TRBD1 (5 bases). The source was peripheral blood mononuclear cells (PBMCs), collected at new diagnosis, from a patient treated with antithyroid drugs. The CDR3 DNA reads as TGTGCCAGCAGTTTGCCCGGGGGGAGCTACACCTTC. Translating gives CASSLPGGSYTF.